These 28 T cell receptor beta chains share one sample of origin, sequenced in a study of blood T cells in healthy people across ages. Alongside a J-beta primer mix, a sample-barcoded 5' primer served in a second PCR lasting roughly 7 to 11 cycles. TCRdb reprocessed the 5' RACE reads with MiXCR, giving one entry per CDR3 protein. The sample shows around 1,000,000 distinct CDR3 sequences, approximately 25% of them seen only once. These data were also filed under a second study, of T cells of mothers and their children.

Sequences were obtained from blood. These receptor sequences come from a girl aged 2-10 years in good health.

The rearrangement uses TRBV6-5 and TRBJ2-1; no firm D call. The CDR3 length is 13 residues. V was trimmed by 0 bases and J by 7 bases, leaving 7 bases between them. The germline gives CDR1 MNHEY, CDR2 SVGAGI. CDR3: CASSYSTQNEQFF. The CDR3 coding sequence is TGTGCCAGCAGTTACTCGACCCAAAATGAGCAGTTCTTC.

This clonotype was recorded a few times. This could be a read error, since a much larger clone is one nucleotide away. V gene TRBV15 combines with J gene TRBJ2-5; maybe TRBD2 (5 bases). The V gene's germline CDR1 is LNHNV and CDR2 YYDKDF (reference sequence). The CDR3 totals 12 residues. V lost 5 bases and J 5 bases, leaving 9 bases between the germline ends. The CDR3 DNA reads TGTGCCACCAGCGGAGGAGCGGAGACCCAGTACTTC. Translation: CATSGGAETQYF.

In its sample, this clonotype was seen a few times. CDR3 protein: CSVEDLGGLSYEQYF. For the CDR3, the DNA is TGCAGCGTTGAAGATCTTGGGGGACTATCGTACGAGCAGTACTTC. The chain joins TRBV29-1 to TRBJ2-5, with 7 nucleotides matching TRBD2. The J call may be incorrect, as the DNA end agrees better with TRBJ2-7. The germline CDR1 and CDR2 sequences are SQVTM and ANQGSEA. This CDR3 region has 15 residues.

The chain combines TRBV5-1 with TRBJ1-2, with D possibly being TRBD1 (5 bases). The ends were cut back, 1 base at V and 2 bases at J, with 12 bases in the middle. CDR1 and CDR2 from the germline V gene are SGHRS and YFSETQ. The CDR3 extends over 15 amino acids. The CDR3 region has the DNA TGCGCCAGCAGCTTGTTTACAGGCCGGAACTATGGCTACACCTTC. Amino acids: CASSLFTGRNYGYTF.

This clonotype was observed a few times. This chain uses TRBV28 with TRBJ2-5; 7 bases align to TRBD1. The J call is doubtful: the DNA matches TRBJ2-7 better. Germline V gene sequence: CDR1 MDHEN, CDR2 SYDVKM. The CDR3 loop spans 13 amino acids. DNA of the CDR3: TGTGCCAGCATGACGGACAGGTTCTACGAGCAGTACTTC. Translating it yields CASMTDRFYEQYF.

This chain connects TRBV7-2 to TRBJ1-3; D is perhaps TRBD1 (6 bases). Germline V gives CDR1 SGHTA, CDR2 FQGNSA. V lost 4 bases to trimming and J lost 8 bases, with 15 bases between them. CDR3 size: 14 residues. CDR3 sequence reads: CASSSATGRDTIYF. CDR3 sequence (DNA): TGTGCCAGCAGCTCAGCTACAGGGAGAGACACCATATATTTT.

The chain carries TRBV12-3 or TRBV12-4 and TRBJ2-3; D is tentatively TRBD1 or TRBD2 (5 bases each). This CDR3 comprises 17 residues. V lost 5 bases and J 2 bases, leaving 20 bases between the germline ends. CDR3 sequence (DNA): TGTGCCAGCAGTCCCGCCTGGACGGGGCCCCTCACAGATACGCAGTATTTT. Its protein is CASSPAWTGPLTDTQYF.

The gene calls are TRBV14 and TRBJ2-1, with D perhaps TRBD2 (5 bases). Trimming took off 4 bases at V and 4 bases at J, with 20 bases between the two ends. Per the germline V gene, CDR1 is SGHDN and CDR2 is FVKESK. The CDR3 is 17 residues long. This chain's CDR3 is CASSPLVGPTGYNEQFF. CDR3 sequence (DNA): TGTGCCAGCAGCCCCCTAGTAGGTCCAACGGGATACAATGAGCAGTTCTTC.

This clonotype was counted between two and nine times. The V call is TRBV19, the J call TRBJ1-1; possible D gene TRBD1, 5 bases. The CDR3 contains 13 residues. V was trimmed by 8 bases and J by 7 bases, leaving 17 bases between them. Germline CDR1 and CDR2: LNHDA and SQIVND (reference sequence). For the CDR3, the DNA is TGTGCCAGTGGCGACAGATGGAGTAGTGAAGCTTTCTTT. The encoded protein is CASGDRWSSEAFF.

This clonotype showed up just a few times. The J gene is TRBJ2-5, the V gene TRBV28; D is unclear. V gave up 2 bases and J gave up 2 bases, with 9 bases separating them. CDR3 size: 14 residues. The V gene's germline CDR1 is MDHEN and CDR2 SYDVKM. CDR3: CASSLSRIQETQYF. The DNA of the CDR3 is TGTGCCAGCAGTTTAAGCAGAATTCAAGAGACCCAGTACTTC.

The gene calls are TRBV10-2 and TRBJ1-2, with D possibly TRBD1 on 5 matching bases. This CDR3 spans 15 amino acids. Germline lookup yields CDR1 WSHSY and CDR2 SAAADI. V lost 3 bases and J lost 4, with 15 bases in between. The CDR3 sequence is CASSDSGQTFYGYTF. For the CDR3, the DNA is TGCGCCAGCAGTGATTCCGGACAAACCTTCTATGGCTACACCTTC.

V and J are TRBV7-9 and TRBJ1-5; tentative D call: TRBD1 (6 bases). The CDR3 is made up of 15 amino acids. V lost 6 bases, J lost 0 bases, and 12 bases lay in between. Germline loops: CDR1 SEHNR, CDR2 FQNEAQ (reference sequence). CDR3 bases: TGTGCCAGCAGTCGAGGACAGAGTAGCAATCAGCCCCAGCATTTT. Translated, it gives CASSRGQSSNQPQHF. Supplemented by reference TRBV7-9 and TRBJ1-5, the full variable domain reads DTGVSQNPRHKITKRGQNVTFRCDPISEHNRLYWYRQTLGQGPEFLTYFQNEAQLEKSRLLSDRFSAERPKGSFSTLEIQRTEQGDSAMYLCASSRGQSSNQPQHFGDGTRLSIL.

The chain joins TRBV6-1 to TRBJ2-1; the match to TRBD2 covers 7 bases. The CDR3 is 13 residues long. CDR1 is MNHNS and CDR2 is SASEGT in the germline V gene. J was trimmed by 4 bases and V by 8 bases; bases with no gene match: 5. CDR3 sequence reads: CASGKRGYNEQFF. CDR3 DNA sequence: TGTGCCAGCGGAAAGCGGGGTTACAATGAGCAGTTCTTC.

Only a few counts were recorded for this clonotype. V usage is TRBV13 and J usage is TRBJ2-3, with unresolved D. The CDR3 loop spans 15 amino acids. Trimming cost V 0 bases and J 7 bases, with 14 bases left between them. In germline, CDR1 is PRHDT, CDR2 FYEKMQ (reference sequence). The DNA of the CDR3 is TGTGCCAGCAGCTTAGGGGCGGAGTGGAGAAATACGCAGTATTTT. It is translated as CASSLGAEWRNTQYF.

In its sample, this clonotype was seen a few times. The rearrangement joins TRBV12-3 or TRBV12-4 to TRBJ2-4, with a tentative D call TRBD1 (5 bases). This CDR3 contains 13 residues. Trimming took 5 bases from V and 8 from J, leaving 13 bases between them. CDR3 sequence (DNA): TGTGCCAGCAGTCTTTCCGGCAGGGACATTCAGTACTTC. Translating it yields CASSLSGRDIQYF.

The chain carries TRBV28 and TRBJ1-1, with D possibly being TRBD1 (5 bases). Germline V CDR1 and CDR2: MDHEN, SYDVKM. The V end was cut by 6 bases, the J end by 1 base, with 6 bases between. CDR3 size: 12 residues. The CDR3 region has the DNA TGTGCCAGCAGGACAGCGAACACTGAAGCTTTCTTT. Amino acid sequence: CASRTANTEAFF. The entire variable domain, with the rest obtained from reference TRBV28 and TRBJ1-1, is as follows: DVKVTQSSRYLVKRTGEKVFLECVQDMDHENMFWYRQDPGLGLRLIYFSYDVKMKEKGDIPEGYSVSREKKERFSLILESASTNQTSMYLCASRTANTEAFFGQGTRLTVV.

This chain joins TRBV7-9 and TRBJ1-4; D remains unclear. Germline-derived CDR1 and CDR2 are SEHNR and FQNEAQ (reference sequence). Trimming took 1 base from V and 6 from J, leaving 9 bases between them. This CDR3 region has 14 residues. The CDR3 nucleotides are TGTGCCAGCAGCTTAGAGGACGGGTATGAAAAACTGTTTTTT. Amino acids: CASSLEDGYEKLFF.

The rearrangement joins TRBV29-1 to TRBJ1-1, with 7 positions matching TRBD1. Germline CDR1 reads SQVTM; CDR2 reads ANQGSEA. V dropped 5 bases and J dropped 6; count of bases not matched to a gene: 6. This CDR3 is 12 amino acids long. DNA for the CDR3: TGCAGCGTTAAGGGGGCCATGGCTGAAGCTTTCTTT. Its translation is CSVKGAMAEAFF.

This clonotype was seen a handful of times. The chain joins TRBV6-1 to TRBJ2-6, with D possibly TRBD1 on 5 matching bases. This CDR3 has 15 amino acids. CDR1 is MNHNS and CDR2 is SASEGT in the germline V gene. Trimming took off 6 bases at V and 0 bases at J, with 9 bases between the two ends. Written as DNA, the CDR3 is TGTGCCAGCAGAACAGGATACTCTGGGGCCAACGTCCTGACTTTC. It translates to CASRTGYSGANVLTF.

This clonotype was seen a few times. This chain connects TRBV7-9 to TRBJ2-1; D is uncertain. Germline CDR1 reads SEHNR; CDR2 reads FQNEAQ (reference sequence). The CDR3 sequence is 13 residues long. Trimming stripped 4 bases from V and 5 bases from J, with 9 bases between. DNA for the CDR3: TGTGCCAGCAGCTCGGGCTGGAACAATGAGCAGTTCTTC. As protein: CASSSGWNNEQFF.

The chain carries TRBV6-1 and TRBJ2-7; 7 bases are a match to TRBD1. Trimming removed 6 bases from V and 4 bases from J; junction bases left unmatched: 15. CDR1 and CDR2 from the germline V gene are MNHNS and SASEGT. This CDR3 region has 16 residues. CDR3 protein: CASSFAGDSPLYEQYF. For the CDR3, the DNA is TGTGCCAGCAGCTTCGCCGGGGACAGCCCTTTATACGAGCAGTACTTC.

This clonotype turned up a few times. The chain employs TRBV2 and TRBJ2-7, with D possibly being TRBD2 (6 bases). Germline V gene data show CDR1 as SNHLY and CDR2 as FYNNEI. The V end lost 8 bases, the J end lost 0 bases, and 17 bases lay between the germline ends. The CDR3 is 15 residues long. CDR3 coding DNA: TGTGCCAGCCGGGCACGGGACTCGGACTCCTACGAGCAGTACTTC. Its protein is CASRARDSDSYEQYF.

The rearrangement joins TRBV9 to TRBJ2-1; maybe TRBD1 (5 bases). The CDR3 has 13 residues. Trimming cost V 4 bases and J 4 bases, with 9 bases left between them. The germline gives CDR1 SGDLS, CDR2 YYNGEE. The CDR3 DNA reads as TGTGCCAGCAGCTCTTACAGGTACAATGAGCAGTTCTTC. This translates into CASSSYRYNEQFF.

This clonotype was picked up a small number of times. This chain uses TRBV6-5 with TRBJ2-1; tentatively, D is TRBD2 (5 bases). The germline CDR1 and CDR2 sequences are MNHEY and SVGAGI. The CDR3 is made up of 12 amino acids. V was trimmed by 5 bases and J by 9 bases, leaving 11 bases between them. The CDR3 DNA reads as TGTGCCAGCAGTGCCTTCGGGATTGAGCAGTTCTTC. Translation gives CASSAFGIEQFF.

This sequence joins TRBV7-3 and TRBJ2-5, with a tentative D call TRBD2 (5 bases). Trimming removed 4 bases from V and 3 bases from J, with 9 bases in between. Germline V gene sequence: CDR1 SGHTA, CDR2 FQGTGA. This CDR3 spans 13 amino acids. CDR3 DNA: TGTGCCAGCAGCTACGGGGTTAAAGAGACCCAGTACTTC. This translates into CASSYGVKETQYF.

The CDR3 region has the DNA TGCGCCAGCAGCCAAGAAGATCTCAGCGGGATCTACGAGCAGTACTTC. Residues: CASSQEDLSGIYEQYF. This sequence joins TRBV4-1 and TRBJ2-7, with TRBD2 matching over 7 bases. The CDR3 consists of 16 residues. CDR1 and CDR2 (germline): MGHRA, YSYEKL. V lost 0 bases to trimming and J lost 3 bases; unmatched junction nucleotides: 8.

There are a few counts of this clonotype. The chain carries TRBV28 and TRBJ2-3; tentatively, D is TRBD1 or TRBD2 (5 bases each). The CDR3 spans 16 residues. The V and J ends lost 8 bases and 2 bases respectively, with 20 bases between them. Germline CDR1 MDHEN, CDR2 SYDVKM. In DNA form, the CDR3 reads TGTGCCAGCTCATCGATGGGGGATAACTACACAGATACGCAGTATTTT. Its translation: CASSSMGDNYTDTQYF.

This clonotype appeared a single time. The CDR3 coding sequence is TGTGCCAGCAGCTTTGATGTCACTAGCTGGCGGGAGCAGTTCTTC. This sequence encodes CASSFDVTSWREQFF. The rearrangement links TRBV5-5 to TRBJ2-1; weak D call: TRBD2 (6 bases). Germline assignment: CDR1 SGHKS and CDR2 YYEKEE (reference sequence). This CDR3 has 15 amino acids. Trimming took off 2 bases at V and 10 bases at J, with 19 bases between the two ends.